The text below deals with one TCR beta chain. One junction end does not reproduce the germline sequence, and a read error may be involved. A multiplex PCR was run with 60 Vbeta primers and 13 Jbeta primers. Here immunoSEQ multiplex PCR was the method, and the copy in TCRdb shows in-frame clones only, minus some. Found here are fewer than 200,000 clones, less than 80% of them singletons; the top ten hold around 0.71%. This CDR3 is 13 amino acids long. From germline, CDR1 is GTSNPN and CDR2 SVGIG (reference sequence). This record belongs to a study of cytomegalovirus exposure and HLA in healthy donors. Sequenced: PBMCs. J is TRBJ2-4 and V is TRBV30; D is unresolved. This receptor was taken from a female donor in good health and CMV-seronegative. CDR3 residues: CAWTHPPKNSQYF. The CDR3 DNA follows: TGTGCCTGGACCCACCCCCCCAAAAACAGTCAGTACTTC.